The entry below describes one T cell receptor beta chain. Its antigen is still unknown. This record belongs to a study of T cells in localized non-small cell lung cancer. The study, taken as a whole, reports: Heterogeneity within the tumor remains possible, as just one region underwent sequencing. An association was observed between higher blood T cell density and longer overall survival. Uninvolved nearby lung showed the greatest T cell clonality, exceeding that found in tumor.

Only in-frame clones appear in the TCRdb table, and some are missing; sequencing was by immunoSEQ multiplex PCR. Counted here are over 5,500 clones, under 25% occurring once; the ten biggest clones make up 3% to 4.5%. V was cut by 0 bases and J by 3 bases, with 12 bases left in between. Germline CDR1 reads SGHRS; CDR2 reads YFSETQ. This CDR3 has 15 residues. This TCR was recovered from a man aged 40 to 75 with stage III squamous cell lung carcinoma. The sequences come from lung tumor tissue, collected before any cancer treatment. The V call is TRBV5-1, the J call TRBJ1-1; D is ambiguous. CDR3 sequence (DNA): TGCGCCAGCAGCTTGGCAAACATCCCCGACACTGAAGCTTTCTTT. Residues: CASSLANIPDTEAFF.